This is a list of T cell receptor beta chains from one sample in a study of T cell changes during pregnancy in multiple sclerosis. The data were produced by immunoSEQ multiplex PCR, yet TCRdb's version contains in-frame clones alone and is incomplete. The profile covers 55,000 to 65,000 clones, with 90% appearing a single time and approximately 3% taken by the ten largest. The starting material was peripheral blood, obtained in the first trimester of pregnancy. These receptors came from a female donor in good health, enrolled as a control in a pregnancy study. Each CDR3 is given without its conserved first and last residue. The order of the fields is V gene, clone size, CDR3 protein. Where a row states a size, it is once, few, many or the class of an expanded clone; other rows omit it.

TRBV7-9,NA,ASSSRETANSGNTIY
TRBV7-2,NA,ASSHRVPQHGYT
TRBV27,NA,ASSFAGFNEQY
TRBV29-1,NA,SVEAVAGSEKLF
TRBV30,NA,AWSVGGDTEAF
TRBV4-2,NA,ASSPLGGSGANVLT
TRBV6-5,NA,ASSYRDRSYEQY
TRBV5-1,NA,ASSLIQNEQF
TRBV13,NA,ASSLGGTLSSGNTIY
TRBV7-2,NA,ASSAGTGGSRQPQH
TRBV2,NA,ASKGHRYNSPLH
TRBV6-4,NA,ASNPTGQGSYNEQF
TRBV6-5,NA,ASSYSGGWYEQY
TRBV19,few,ATSGRNQPQH
TRBV7-2,once,ASSRIGGFQETQY
TRBV12-5,NA,ASGHSNYGYT
TRBV15,once,ATSRDRWGGNGYT
TRBV5-6,NA,ASSYRQGGTDTQY
TRBV29-1,NA,SVVQGGDQPQH
TRBV7-2,NA,ASSPGTSAAGTQY
TRBV2,NA,ASISRTGLNTEAF
TRBV6-5,NA,ASSPTLHEQF
TRBV7-2,NA,ASSIQGGAF
TRBV27,NA,ASSLSTVSNTEAF
TRBV4-2,NA,ASSQDWGGGLNNEQF